One and the same sample provided the 18 T cell receptor beta chains below, sequenced in a study of Ad26.COV2.S vaccination and SARS-CoV-2 variants. Here immunoSEQ multiplex PCR was the method, and the copy in TCRdb shows in-frame clones only, minus some. This table holds around 400,000 clones, 90% found once. Sample treatment: roughly 20 received Ad26.COV2.S at low or high dose, single or two shots; about 5 received placebo; per-sample allocation not given. Samples analyzed were those drawn on day 63 after the first vaccine or placebo injection. Sequencing used peripheral blood, obtained in a trial of Ad26.COV2.S vaccine versus placebo. The source is a person between 18 and 65 years old who received the Ad26.COV2.S COVID-19 vaccine or a placebo.

A few counts support this clone. The chain couples TRBV7-9 to TRBJ1-2; D not resolved. The CDR3 has 12 amino acids. V was cut by 1 base and J by 11 bases, with 11 bases left in between. CDR1 and CDR2 from the germline V gene are SEHNR and FQNEAQ (reference sequence). The CDR3 region has the DNA TGTGCCAGCAGCTTAGAGGCCCGCGGTTACACCTTC. It is translated as CASSLEARGYTF. Together with reference TRBV7-9 and TRBJ1-2, the CDR3 gives the full variable domain: DTGVSQNPRHKITKRGQNVTFRCDPISEHNRLYWYRQTLGQGPEFLTYFQNEAQLEKSRLLSDRFSAERPKGSFSTLEIQRTEQGDSAMYLCASSLEARGYTFGSGTRLTVV.

V gene TRBV6-5 combines with J gene TRBJ1-2; D may be TRBD1 (5 bases). In germline, CDR1 is MNHEY, CDR2 SVGAGI. The CDR3 has 13 residues. V was clipped by 5 bases and J by 2 bases, with 9 bases between them. CDR3 in amino acids: CASSTSGNYGYTF. In DNA, the CDR3 is TGTGCCAGCAGTACTTCAGGGAACTATGGCTACACCTTC.

This chain uses TRBV6-1 with TRBJ1-5; D is possibly TRBD1 (5 bases). Germline V gene lookup returns CDR1 MNHNS and CDR2 SASEGT. This CDR3 is built from 14 residues. Trimming stripped 0 bases from V and 16 bases from J, with 19 bases between. CDR3 sequence: CASSEALFRVLEHF. The CDR3 DNA is TGTGCCAGCAGTGAAGCGCTTTTCAGGGTATTAGAACATTTT.

Only a few counts were recorded for this clone. V and J are TRBV27 and TRBJ1-6; maybe TRBD1 (6 bases). Germline CDR1 MNHEY, CDR2 SMNVEV (reference sequence). The CDR3 is made up of 17 amino acids. V dropped 5 bases and J dropped 7 bases, with 21 bases sitting between them. This chain's CDR3 is CASSARLTGTLNSPLHF. The CDR3 coding sequence is TGTGCCAGCAGTGCCCGGCTAACAGGGACGCTCAATTCACCCCTCCACTTT.

In its sample, this clone was seen once. V is TRBV6-6 and J is TRBJ1-3; D gene uncertain. Between the trimmed V and J ends, which lost 5 bases and 0 bases, there was a span of 17 bases. CDR1 and CDR2 from the germline V gene are MNHNY and SVGAGI (reference sequence). This CDR3 is 17 amino acids long. The CDR3 region is CASSPGTTINSGNTIYF. The CDR3 coding sequence is TGTGCCAGCAGTCCCGGAACAACCATTAACTCTGGAAACACCATATATTTT.

The table lists this clone with a few counts. The chain has TRBV27 and TRBJ2-2, with D hard to call. Germline CDR1 MNHEY, CDR2 SMNVEV (reference sequence). This CDR3 is built from 11 residues. V was cut by 6 bases and J by 3 bases, with 2 bases left in between. Here the CDR3 DNA reads TGTGCCAGCAGGGACACCGGGGAGCTGTTTTTT. Translating it yields CASRDTGELFF.

CDR3 bases: TGTGCCTGGAGTGTACTCCCCCCTCGAGTTAGGACAGGAACCAACTATGGCTACACCTTC. As protein: CAWSVLPPRVRTGTNYGYTF. The chain couples TRBV30 to TRBJ1-2; 7 bases map to TRBD1. This CDR3 has 20 amino acids. CDR1 and CDR2 from the germline V gene are GTSNPN and SVGIG (reference sequence). Losses at the gene ends were 0 bases for V and 2 bases for J; bases not matched to a gene: 21.

The chain links TRBV29-1 to TRBJ2-3; D is undetermined. The V end lost 5 bases, the J end lost 0 bases, and 6 bases lay between the germline ends. CDR3 length equals 12 residues. In germline, CDR1 is SQVTM, CDR2 ANQGSEA. The CDR3 DNA reads TGCAGCGTTAGTCAGAGCACAGATACGCAGTATTTT. Amino acid sequence: CSVSQSTDTQYF.

This chain joins TRBV19 and TRBJ2-4; no definite D call. The CDR3 length is 15 residues. Between the trimmed V and J ends, which lost 0 bases and 1 base, there was a span of 7 bases. Germline assignment: CDR1 LNHDA and CDR2 SQIVND (reference sequence). CDR3 nucleotide sequence: TGTGCCAGTAGTATAGAGGCGCCTGCCAAAAACATTCAGTACTTC. Its protein product is CASSIEAPAKNIQYF.

This clone is a singleton in its sample. V and J are TRBV7-2 and TRBJ2-3; 9 nucleotides align to TRBD2. Germline CDR1 is SGHTA and CDR2 is FQGNSA. V lost 2 bases and J lost 5; bases outside the gene matches: 8. The CDR3 is 16 residues long. The CDR3: CASSLRREGLEDTQYF. The CDR3, as DNA: TGTGCCAGCAGCTTAAGGCGGGAGGGCCTGGAAGATACGCAGTATTTT. The full variable domain, in which reference TRBV7-2 and TRBJ2-3 provide the parts outside the CDR3, is GAGVSQSPSNKVTEKGKDVELRCDPISGHTALYWYRQSLGQGLEFLIYFQGNSAPDKSGLPSDRFSAERTGGSVSTLTIQRTQQEDSAVYLCASSLRREGLEDTQYFGPGTRLTVL.

The chain recombines TRBV19 with TRBJ2-5; TRBD1 matches 8 bases. The CDR3 consists of 13 residues. With V trimmed by 3 bases and J by 10 bases, 7 bases remained unmatched. CDR1 LNHDA and CDR2 SQIVND come from the germline V gene (reference sequence). The DNA for the CDR3 is TGTGCCAGTAGTATTCTATTACAGGGGGACCAGTACTTC. This encodes CASSILLQGDQYF.

The chain recombines TRBV2 with TRBJ2-7; TRBD1 matches 7 bases. There are 15 residues in the CDR3. Per the germline V gene, CDR1 is SNHLY and CDR2 is FYNNEI. J was trimmed by 5 bases and V by 6 bases; bases with no gene match: 13. CDR3 nucleotide sequence: TGTGCCAGCAGACCTAGGACAGGCCAGGGGGACGAGCAGTACTTC. Translating gives CASRPRTGQGDEQYF.

V usage is TRBV6-6 and J usage is TRBJ2-1, with 10 bases lining up with TRBD2. V dropped 5 bases and J dropped 7; count of bases not matched to a gene: 8. Germline-derived CDR1 and CDR2 are MNHNY and SVGAGI (reference sequence). This CDR3 comprises 15 residues. The CDR3 reads CASSTGTSARNEQFF. The CDR3 DNA reads TGTGCCAGCAGTACCGGGACTAGCGCTAGAAATGAGCAGTTCTTC.

This chain links TRBV6-5 with TRBJ1-3; D not resolved. Germline V gives CDR1 MNHEY, CDR2 SVGAGI. The CDR3 contains 16 residues. Trimming took 2 bases from V and 1 from J, leaving 12 bases between them. The CDR3 DNA reads TGTGCCAGCAGTTACGGCCCTTCGATATCTGGAAACACCATATATTTT. This encodes CASSYGPSISGNTIYF.

The chain couples TRBV7-6 to TRBJ2-2; D is unresolved. V was trimmed by 6 bases and J by 1 base, leaving 12 bases between them. The germline CDR1 and CDR2 sequences are SGHVS and FNYEAQ. The CDR3 consists of 15 residues. The CDR3 region has the DNA TGTGCCAGCAGAAGACACACGGAGAACACCGGGGAGCTGTTTTTT. Its protein is CASRRHTENTGELFF.

V usage is TRBV28 and J usage is TRBJ2-7, with D perhaps assigned TRBD1 or TRBD2 (5 bases each). CDR3 length: 13 residues. CDR1 and CDR2 (germline): MDHEN, SYDVKM. The V end was cut by 4 bases, the J end by 3 bases, with 10 bases between. The CDR3 loop reads CASSYGGFYEQYF. The CDR3 DNA reads as TGTGCCAGCAGTTATGGGGGATTCTACGAGCAGTACTTC.

The chain is built from TRBV12-5 and TRBJ2-1; D possibly corresponds to TRBD2 (5 bases). The germline V and J ends were trimmed by 0 bases and 12 bases, with 6 bases remaining between them. Germline V gives CDR1 LGHNT, CDR2 FRNRAP. This CDR3 is built from 11 residues. CDR3: CASGLVLGQFF. The CDR3 DNA sequence: TGTGCTAGTGGTTTGGTACTAGGGCAGTTCTTC. The full variable domain, completed using reference TRBV12-5 and TRBJ2-1, is DARVTQTPRHKVTEMGQEVTMRCQPILGHNTVFWYRQTMMQGLELLAYFRNRAPLDDSGMPKDRFSAEMPDATLATLKIQPSEPRDSAVYFCASGLVLGQFFGPGTRLTVL.

This chain uses TRBV28 with TRBJ1-6, with D tentatively TRBD1 (5 bases). V was cut by 5 bases and J by 7 bases, with 12 bases left in between. The length of the CDR3 is 14 residues. Germline V gene data show CDR1 as MDHEN and CDR2 as SYDVKM. CDR3 sequence reads: CASSPGTGNSPLHF. CDR3 sequence (DNA): TGTGCCAGCAGTCCCGGGACGGGAAATTCACCCCTCCACTTT.